The rows below give T cell receptor beta chains drawn from one sample of a study of shared clonotypes between healthy human individuals. Profiling relied on immunoSEQ multiplex PCR, and the TCRdb table lists in-frame clones only, not all of them. The data hold about 2 million clones, with just under 95% observed a single time. The material sequenced was naive CD8+ T cells sorted from blood. These receptors originate from a man between 18 and 35 years old in good health. Both conserved end residues are part of each CDR3.

TRBV5-6	TRBJ2-2	CASSFGDARELFF
TRBV27	TRBJ1-6	CASSLSRVEGDSPLHF
TRBV27	TRBJ2-5	CASSPLLGGETQYF
TRBV7-6	TRBJ2-3	CAVGGPATDTQYF
TRBV4-1	TRBJ2-7	CASSHSLPGSYEQYF
TRBV25-1	TRBJ1-3	CASSEWGEASGNTIYF
TRBV30	TRBJ1-4	CAWSVGRATNEKLFF
TRBV6-6	TRBJ2-5	CASSSTGIKETQYF
TRBV11-2	TRBJ2-4	CASGAGQGWNIQYF
TRBV10-3	TRBJ1-2	CAISEEGANYGYTF
TRBV6-6	TRBJ2-5	CASNYNGQGTETQYF
TRBV10-3	TRBJ2-7	CATGGGNEQYF
TRBV11-2	TRBJ2-7	CASRMTGRPYEQYF
TRBV27	TRBJ1-5	CASSLSGNQPQHF
TRBV28	TRBJ2-1	CAAQGVAGGAYNEQFF
TRBV9	TRBJ2-5	CASSEGQRYQETQYF
TRBV10-3	TRBJ2-1	CAISQGDNNEQFF
TRBV4-2	TRBJ2-2	CASSLLGTEGELFF
TRBV7-2	TRBJ2-2	CASSPVASGTGELFF
TRBV5-1	TRBJ1-5	CASSLEGLLHQPQHF
TRBV6-5	TRBJ2-7	CASSPGQGFGEQYF
TRBV6-5	TRBJ2-7	CASSNGQDFYEQYF
TRBV29-1	TRBJ2-7	CSASAGGDEQYF
TRBV6-1	TRBJ1-4	CASRDPGEKLFF
TRBV7-6	TRBJ2-7	CASSLAPGLSSYEQYF
TRBV13	TRBJ1-6	CASSLGGPVYNSPLHF
TRBV9	TRBJ1-5	CASSSGDSNQPQHF
TRBV4-3	TRBJ2-5	CASSQAYSSYQETQYF
TRBV7-9	TRBJ1-1	CASSLAQGGNTEAFF
TRBV5-1	TRBJ1-1	CASSLGWDTQGRSTEAFF
TRBV6-1	TRBJ2-7	CASDETGPSSYEQYF